These 5 T cell receptor beta chains originate from one sample sequenced in a study of shared T cell receptors in the human thymus. Profiling relied on immunoSEQ multiplex PCR, and the TCRdb table lists in-frame clones only, not all of them. The table lists more than 550,000 clones, roughly 88% of them singletons. These data were also filed under a second study, of human thymus T cells.

Sequenced sample: thymocytes. These receptors all stem from a girl less than two years old with a congenital heart defect.

For the CDR3, the DNA is TGTGCCAGCAGCCAAGAGGCAGGTCCGTACCAAGAGACCCAGTACTTC. It codes for CASSQEAGPYQETQYF. V is TRBV14 and J is TRBJ2-5; D uncertain. Trimming took 0 bases from V and 0 from J, leaving 11 bases between them. The CDR3 length is 16 residues. Looked up from germline, CDR1 is SGHDN and CDR2 is FVKESK.

In its sample, this clone was seen a few times. The chain carries TRBV15 and TRBJ1-5; D possibly corresponds to TRBD1 (5 bases). Germline CDR1 is LNHNV and CDR2 is YYDKDF (reference sequence). V lost 5 bases and J 0 bases, leaving 17 bases between the germline ends. The CDR3 totals 17 residues. The CDR3 DNA is TGTGCCACCAGCGGCCTAGACAGAGGAAATAGCAATCAGCCCCAGCATTTT. This sequence encodes CATSGLDRGNSNQPQHF.

The chain employs TRBV14 and TRBJ1-2, with no clear D. Trimming took 3 bases from V and 4 from J, leaving 9 bases between them. The germline V gene has CDR1 SGHDN and CDR2 FVKESK. The CDR3 is 13 amino acids. CDR3 sequence: CASSQRVGYGYTF. The CDR3 nucleotides are TGTGCCAGCAGCCAGCGGGTGGGCTATGGCTACACCTTC.

The J gene is TRBJ2-7, the V gene TRBV7-8; TRBD1 agrees at 8 bases. The CDR3 covers 15 residues. Germline CDR1 SGHVS, CDR2 FQNEAQ. The V gene end was trimmed by 4 bases and the J gene end by 1 base; junction bases not matched to a gene: 6. This CDR3 is CASSWRRTGSYEQYF. The DNA for the CDR3 is TGTGCCAGCAGCTGGCGGAGGACAGGGTCCTACGAGCAGTACTTC.

This sequence joins TRBV7-2 and TRBJ1-6; 10 bases agree with TRBD1. CDR3 size: 18 residues. Germline V gene sequence: CDR1 SGHTA, CDR2 FQGNSA. V lost 6 bases, J lost 0 bases, and 8 bases stayed unmatched. The CDR3 is CASRGDRGRSSYNSPLHF. The CDR3 DNA reads TGTGCCAGCAGAGGGGACAGGGGACGGAGCTCCTATAATTCACCCCTCCACTTT.